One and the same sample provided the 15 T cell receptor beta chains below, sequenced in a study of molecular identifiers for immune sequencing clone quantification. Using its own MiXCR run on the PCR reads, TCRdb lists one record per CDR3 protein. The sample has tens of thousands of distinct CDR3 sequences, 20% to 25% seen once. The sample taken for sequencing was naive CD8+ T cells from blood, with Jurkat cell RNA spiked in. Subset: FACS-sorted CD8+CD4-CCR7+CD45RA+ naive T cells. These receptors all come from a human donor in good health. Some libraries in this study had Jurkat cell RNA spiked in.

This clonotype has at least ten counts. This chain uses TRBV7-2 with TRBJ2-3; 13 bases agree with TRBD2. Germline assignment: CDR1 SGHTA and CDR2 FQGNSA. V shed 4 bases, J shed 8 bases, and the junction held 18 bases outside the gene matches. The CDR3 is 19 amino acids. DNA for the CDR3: TGTGCCAGCAGCTCCTCACTACAACTAGCGGGGGGGCCGGGACGTACGCAGTATTTT. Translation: CASSSSLQLAGGPGRTQYF.

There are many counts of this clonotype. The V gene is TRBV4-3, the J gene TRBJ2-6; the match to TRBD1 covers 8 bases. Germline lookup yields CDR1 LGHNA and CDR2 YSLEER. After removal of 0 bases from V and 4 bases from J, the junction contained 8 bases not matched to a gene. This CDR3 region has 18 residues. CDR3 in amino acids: CASSQDRPGGVGANVLTF. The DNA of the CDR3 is TGCGCCAGCAGCCAAGACCGCCCAGGGGGCGTGGGGGCCAACGTCCTGACTTTC.

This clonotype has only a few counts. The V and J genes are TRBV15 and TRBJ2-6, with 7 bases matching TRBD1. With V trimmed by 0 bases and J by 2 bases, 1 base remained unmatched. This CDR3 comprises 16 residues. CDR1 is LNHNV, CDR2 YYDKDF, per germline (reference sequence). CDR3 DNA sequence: TGTGCCACCAGCAGAGATCAGGGGGCTGGGGCCAACGTCCTGACTTTC. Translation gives CATSRDQGAGANVLTF.

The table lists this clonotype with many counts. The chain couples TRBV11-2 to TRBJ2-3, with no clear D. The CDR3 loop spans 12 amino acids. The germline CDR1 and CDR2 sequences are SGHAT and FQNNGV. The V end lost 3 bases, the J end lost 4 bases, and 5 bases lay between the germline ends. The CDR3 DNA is TGTGCCAGCAGCTTGTGGTCAGATACGCAGTATTTT. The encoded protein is CASSLWSDTQYF.

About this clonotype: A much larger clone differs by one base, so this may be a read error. The CDR3 protein is CSARLARDEQLF. The DNA of the CDR3 is TGCAGTGCAAGACTAGCCCGGGATGAGCAGCTCTTC. The chain employs TRBV20-1 and TRBJ2-1; TRBD2 matches at 7 bases. The CDR3 runs to 12 residues. Germline V CDR1 and CDR2: DFQATT, SNEGSKA (reference sequence).

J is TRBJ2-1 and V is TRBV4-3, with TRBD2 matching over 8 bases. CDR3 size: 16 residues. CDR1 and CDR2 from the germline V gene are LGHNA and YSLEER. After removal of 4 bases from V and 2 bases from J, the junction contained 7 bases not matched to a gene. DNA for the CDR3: TGCGCCAGCAGCCGGCTAACTAGCGGCCCCTACAATGAGCAGTTCTTC. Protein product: CASSRLTSGPYNEQFF.

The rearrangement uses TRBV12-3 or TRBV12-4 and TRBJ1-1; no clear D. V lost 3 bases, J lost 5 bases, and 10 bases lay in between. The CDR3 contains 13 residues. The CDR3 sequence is CASSFSPPTEAFF. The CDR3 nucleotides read TGTGCCAGCAGTTTTAGCCCCCCAACTGAAGCTTTCTTT.

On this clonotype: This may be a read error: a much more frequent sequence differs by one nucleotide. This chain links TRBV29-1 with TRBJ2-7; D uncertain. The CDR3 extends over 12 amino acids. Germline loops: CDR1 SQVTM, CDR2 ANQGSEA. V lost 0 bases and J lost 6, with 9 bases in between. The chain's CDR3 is CSVEDGWGEQYF. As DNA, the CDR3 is TGCAGCGTTGAAGATGGGTGGGGCGAGCAGTACTTC.

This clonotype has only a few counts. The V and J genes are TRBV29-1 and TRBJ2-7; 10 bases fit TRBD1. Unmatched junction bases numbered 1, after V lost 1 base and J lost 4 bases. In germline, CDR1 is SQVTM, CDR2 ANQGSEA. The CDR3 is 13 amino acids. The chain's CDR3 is CSVEGTGGYEQYF. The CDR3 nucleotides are TGCAGCGTTGAAGGGACAGGGGGGTACGAGCAGTACTTC.

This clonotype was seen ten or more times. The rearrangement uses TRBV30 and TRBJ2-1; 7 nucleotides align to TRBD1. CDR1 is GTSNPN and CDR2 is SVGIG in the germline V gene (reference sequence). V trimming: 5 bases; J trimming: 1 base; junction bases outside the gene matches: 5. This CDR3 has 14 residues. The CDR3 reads CAWDRVGSYNEQFF. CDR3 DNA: TGTGCCTGGGACAGGGTAGGTTCCTACAATGAGCAGTTCTTC.

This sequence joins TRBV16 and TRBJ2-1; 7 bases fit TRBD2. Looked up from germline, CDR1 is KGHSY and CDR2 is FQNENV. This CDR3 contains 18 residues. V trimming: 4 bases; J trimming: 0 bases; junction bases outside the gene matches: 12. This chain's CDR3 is CASSPPYQRDSSYNEQFF. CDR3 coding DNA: TGTGCCAGCAGCCCCCCATACCAGCGGGATAGCTCCTACAATGAGCAGTTCTTC. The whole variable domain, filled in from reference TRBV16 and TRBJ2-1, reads GEEVAQTPKHLVRGEGQKAKLYCAPIKGHSYVFWYQQVLKNEFKFLISFQNENVFDETGMPKERFSAKCLPNSPCSLEIQATKLEDSAVYFCASSPPYQRDSSYNEQFFGPGTRLTVL.

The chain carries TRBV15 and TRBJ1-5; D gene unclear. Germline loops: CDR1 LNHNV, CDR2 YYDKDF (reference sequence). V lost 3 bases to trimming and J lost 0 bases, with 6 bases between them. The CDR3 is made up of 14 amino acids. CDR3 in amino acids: CATSRGDSNQPQHF. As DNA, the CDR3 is TGTGCCACCAGCAGGGGTGATAGCAATCAGCCCCAGCATTTT. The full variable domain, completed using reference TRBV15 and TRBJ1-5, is DAMVIQNPRYQVTQFGKPVTLSCSQTLNHNVMYWYQQKSSQAPKLLFHYYDKDFNNEADTPDNFQSRRPNTSFCFLDIRSPGLGDTAMYLCATSRGDSNQPQHFGDGTRLSIL.

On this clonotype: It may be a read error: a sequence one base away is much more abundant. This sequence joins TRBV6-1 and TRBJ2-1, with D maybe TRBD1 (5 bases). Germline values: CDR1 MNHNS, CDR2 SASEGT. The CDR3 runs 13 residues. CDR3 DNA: TGTGCCGGCAGTGAAGACAGTTACAATGAGCAGTTCTTC. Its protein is CAGSEDSYNEQFF.

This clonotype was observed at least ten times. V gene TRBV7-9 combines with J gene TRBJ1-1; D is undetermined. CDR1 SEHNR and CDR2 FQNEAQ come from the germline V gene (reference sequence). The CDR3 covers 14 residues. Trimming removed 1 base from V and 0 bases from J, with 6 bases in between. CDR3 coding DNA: TGTGCCAGCAGCTTAGTGCACCTGAACACTGAAGCTTTCTTT. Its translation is CASSLVHLNTEAFF.

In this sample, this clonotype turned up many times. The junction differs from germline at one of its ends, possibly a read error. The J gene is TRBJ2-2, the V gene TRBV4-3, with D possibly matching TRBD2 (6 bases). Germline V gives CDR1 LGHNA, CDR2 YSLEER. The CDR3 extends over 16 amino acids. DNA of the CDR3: TGCGCCAGCAGCCTATGGACTACCACGAACGCCGGGGAGCTGTTTTTT. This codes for CASSLWTTTNAGELFF.